A selection of T cell receptor beta chains follows, all from one sample in a study of cytomegalovirus exposure and HLA in healthy donors. Clones were sequenced by immunoSEQ multiplex PCR, and TCRdb holds only the in-frame ones, with some missing. This sample has around 110,000 clones, with around two thirds found just once. What was sequenced was PBMCs. These receptors were taken from a woman between 40 and 50 years old in good health and CMV-seropositive. Both conserved end residues are part of each CDR3. The order of the fields is J gene, D gene, clone size, V gene, CDR3 DNA, CDR3 protein. A D gene is named only where the DNA matches it firmly. Not all rows give a size; the values are once, few, many and, for expanded clones, a class.

>TRBJ1-1|.|.|TRBV7-9
TGTGCCAGCAGCTTCTCGACAGATGTCACTGAAGCTTTCTTT
CASSFSTDVTEAFF
>TRBJ2-5|.|.|TRBV19
TGTGCCAGTACCCTAGGAGGGACCCAGTACTTC
CASTLGGTQYF
>TRBJ2-7|TRBD2|.|TRBV7-8
TGTGCCAGCAGCTTAGCGGGAGGGGCCTACGGGCAGTACTTC
CASSLAGGAYGQYF
>TRBJ1-1|TRBD1|.|TRBV29-1
TGCAGCGTAGAACAGGGGACGGGGATGAACACTGAAGCTTTCTTT
CSVEQGTGMNTEAFF
>TRBJ2-7|TRBD1|.|TRBV4-3
TGCGCCAGCAGCCAAAAACGGGGGGGGGACAGGGGCCAGTGGGAGCAGTACTTC
CASSQKRGGDRGQWEQYF
>TRBJ2-5|.|few|TRBV19
TGTGCCAGTAGCCAGGGGTTGCGAGAGACCCAGTACTTC
CASSQGLRETQYF
>TRBJ2-2|.|.|TRBV4-1
TGCGCCAGCAGCCAAGTGGGAGGTACCGGGGAGCTGTTTTTT
CASSQVGGTGELFF
>TRBJ1-5|.|.|TRBV30
TGTGCCTGGAGTGTGCGGGGAAATCAGCCCCAGCATTTT
CAWSVRGNQPQHF
>TRBJ2-3|TRBD2|few|TRBV28
TGTGCCAGCAGCCATAGAGCGGGAATATTGGATACGCAGTATTTT
CASSHRAGILDTQYF
>TRBJ1-3|.|.|TRBV6-5
TGTGCCAGCAGTTACGGGGCTCCTGGAAACACCATATATTTT
CASSYGAPGNTIYF
>TRBJ1-1|.|few|TRBV7-9
TGTGCCAGCAGCCCAGCCTCTGACAGCTGGGACTCTGAAGCTTTCTTT
CASSPASDSWDSEAFF
>TRBJ1-5|.|.|TRBV27
TGTGCCAGCAGTTTCGGTCTGGCGGGCAATCAGCCCCAGCATTTT
CASSFGLAGNQPQHF
>TRBJ2-7|TRBD2|.|TRBV27
TGTGCCAGCAGTCTCCGACTAGCGGGAGCTTACGAGCAGTACTTC
CASSLRLAGAYEQYF
>TRBJ2-7|TRBD2|.|TRBV7-2
TGTGCCAGCAGCTTAGATGTGAGCGGGGCGGACGAGCAGTACTTC
CASSLDVSGADEQYF
>TRBJ2-1|TRBD2|.|TRBV4-2
TGTGCCAGCAGCCAAGACCCTAGCGGGAGCGATGAGCAGTTCTTC
CASSQDPSGSDEQFF
>TRBJ2-1|TRBD1|few|TRBV27
TGTGCCAGCAAACCCCCCGGGACAGGGCCCTTGAATGAGCAGTTCTTC
CASKPPGTGPLNEQFF
>TRBJ2-7|.|few|TRBV2
TGTGCCAGCAGTGAACAGGGGAATGTTTACGAGCAGTACTTC
CASSEQGNVYEQYF
>TRBJ2-2|.|.|TRBV30
TGTGCCTGGAGTGCCCCCGGGAGATACACCGGGGAGCTGTTTTTT
CAWSAPGRYTGELFF
>TRBJ2-5|TRBD1|.|TRBV7-9
TGTGCCAGCAGCTCGGGACAGTCGGAGACCCAGTACTTC
CASSSGQSETQYF
>TRBJ1-1|TRBD1|once|TRBV5-1
TGCGCCAGCAGCTTGGGGGGACAGGGGAGCACTGAAGCTTTCTTT
CASSLGGQGSTEAFF
>TRBJ2-5|.|.|TRBV7-2
TGTGCCAGCACCTATTACCAAGAGACCCAGTACTTC
CASTYYQETQYF
>TRBJ2-2|TRBD1|once|TRBV7-9
TGTGCCAGTCAGACAGGGTCCACCGGGGAGCTGTTTTTT
CASQTGSTGELFF
>TRBJ2-7|.|.|TRBV27
TGTGCCAGCAGTAGTTTACGCCTCGGGGGTGGCTACGAGCAGTACTTC
CASSSLRLGGGYEQYF
>TRBJ1-1|.|.|TRBV18
TGTGCCAGCTCACCCTCGGGGGGCACTGAAGCTTTCTTT
CASSPSGGTEAFF
>TRBJ1-5|.|.|TRBV6-5
TGTGCTGGACGTTGGACAGGCAATCAGCCCCAGCATTTT
CAGRWTGNQPQHF
>TRBJ1-4|.|.|TRBV6-6
TGTGCCAGCAGTTACAACAGGGTAACTAATGAAAAACTGTTTTTT
CASSYNRVTNEKLFF
>TRBJ2-1|.|.|TRBV9
TGTGCCAGCAGCGTCTCCCTACAGGCGGCACCCTACAATGAGCAGTTCTTC
CASSVSLQAAPYNEQFF
>TRBJ2-2|.|once|TRBV2
TGTGCCAGCCCAGTCGCCGACAGGAATACGGGAAGGTGGTCCGGGGAGCTGTTTTTT
CASPVADRNTGRWSGELFF
>TRBJ2-1|.|once|TRBV11-3
TGTGCCAGCAGCTTACTAGCCACCTACAATGAGCAGTTCTTC
CASSLLATYNEQFF
>TRBJ2-7|.|.|TRBV28
TGTGCCATTTTTTTCAAGCAGAAGGCGGCATACGAGCAGTACTTC
CAIFFKQKAAYEQYF
>TRBJ2-3|.|.|TRBV7-9
TGTGCCAGCAGCGAAGTGACCCGTCGGGTAGATTTT
CASSEVTRRVDF
>TRBJ1-1|.|few|TRBV27
TGCTCACGCGGGAGAGCGGTTTTGCCTCAGCCCGGTGGCCTGAACACTGAAGCTTTCTTT
CSRGRAVLPQPGGLNTEAFF
>TRBJ2-4|.|.|TRBV28
TGTGCCAGCAGTACGCAGGGGAAAATAGCCAAAAACATTCAGTACTTC
CASSTQGKIAKNIQYF
>TRBJ1-4|.|.|TRBV28
TGTGCCAGCAGTAGCGGGGCAGGGGCCCAAAATGAAAAACTGTTTTTT
CASSSGAGAQNEKLFF
>TRBJ2-7|.|.|TRBV6-6
TGTGCCAGCAGTTACGACAGAACCTACGAGCAGTACTTC
CASSYDRTYEQYF
>TRBJ2-3|TRBD2|.|TRBV5-1
TGCGCCAGCAGCCCCCGGGACTATTTCACAGATACGCAGTATTTT
CASSPRDYFTDTQYF
>TRBJ2-1|.|.|TRBV5-8
TGTGCCAGCAGCTTCACGGATGAGCAGTTCTTC
CASSFTDEQFF
>TRBJ2-5|.|few|TRBV6-5
TGTGCCAGCAGGCCATTCGTAGGACACAAAGAGACCCAGTACTTC
CASRPFVGHKETQYF
>TRBJ2-6|TRBD1|.|TRBV4-3
TGCGCCAGCAGCCAAGATCTGGACAGGGAGATATCTGGGGCCAACGTCCTGACTTTC
CASSQDLDREISGANVLTF
>TRBJ2-2|.|once|TRBV11-2
TGTGCCAGCAGCCTCCAGGGGAACACCGGGGAGCTGTTTTTT
CASSLQGNTGELFF
>TRBJ2-5|TRBD1|.|TRBV20-1
TGCAGTGCAGACAGGGGAGAGACCCAGTACTTC
CSADRGETQYF
>TRBJ1-6|TRBD1|few|TRBV11-1
TGTGCCAGCAGCTTAAGACAGGGTTATTCACCCCTCCACTTT
CASSLRQGYSPLHF
>TRBJ1-1|.|.|TRBV28
TGTGCCAGCAGTTTCAGGGTAAGGGTCACTGAAGCTTTCTTT
CASSFRVRVTEAFF
>TRBJ2-5|TRBD2|once|TRBV4-3
TGCGCCAGCAGCCATACACTAGCGGGAGGGAACCAAGAGACCCAGTACTTC
CASSHTLAGGNQETQYF
>TRBJ2-5|.|.|TRBV28
TGTGCCAGCAGTTCCCCGGGACACCTCCAAGAGACCCAGTACTTC
CASSSPGHLQETQYF
>TRBJ2-7|TRBD1|.|TRBV27
TGTGCCAGCAGACGGAACAGGGGCCGCGAGCAGTACTTC
CASRRNRGREQYF
>TRBJ1-1|TRBD1|few|TRBV7-2
TGTGCCAGCAGCTTAGTACAGGGGGCGGAAGCTTTCTTT
CASSLVQGAEAFF
>TRBJ1-5|.|few|TRBV10-2
TGCGCCAGCAGTGTTGGAGGGAGCGGGGGTCAGCCCCAGCATTTT
CASSVGGSGGQPQHF
>TRBJ2-5|TRBD1|.|TRBV18
TGTGCCAGCTCACCACCGGGACAGCCTTTAGGAGAGACCCAGTACTTC
CASSPPGQPLGETQYF
>TRBJ2-1|.|few|TRBV7-9
TGTGCCAGCAGCTCCCCCGACAGGGCGGGGAATGAGCAGTTCTTC
CASSSPDRAGNEQFF
>TRBJ2-1|TRBD2|.|TRBV5-1
TGCGCCACCGCATGGGGCGGGAGGGACAATGAGCAGTTCTTC
CATAWGGRDNEQFF
>TRBJ1-2|.|medium-sized|TRBV7-9
TGTGCCAGCAGCACGGGGGAACCCTTGGAGTTCGAGGGCTACACCTTC
CASSTGEPLEFEGYTF
>TRBJ1-4|TRBD1|.|TRBV4-2
TGTGCCAGCAGCCAAGATATCGTGACAGGGGCAAATGATGAAAAACTGTTTTTT
CASSQDIVTGANDEKLFF
>TRBJ2-1|.|.|TRBV7-6
TGTGCCAGCAGCTTTATAGGGGCTGAGCAGTTCTTC
CASSFIGAEQFF
>TRBJ2-3|TRBD2|.|TRBV5-1
TGCGCCAGCAGCCCCCCGTCTAGCGGGAGTGCAGATACGCAGTATTTT
CASSPPSSGSADTQYF
>TRBJ1-1|.|.|TRBV6-6
TGTGCCAGCAGTTACAGGGGTGATATGACTGAAGCTTTCTTT
CASSYRGDMTEAFF